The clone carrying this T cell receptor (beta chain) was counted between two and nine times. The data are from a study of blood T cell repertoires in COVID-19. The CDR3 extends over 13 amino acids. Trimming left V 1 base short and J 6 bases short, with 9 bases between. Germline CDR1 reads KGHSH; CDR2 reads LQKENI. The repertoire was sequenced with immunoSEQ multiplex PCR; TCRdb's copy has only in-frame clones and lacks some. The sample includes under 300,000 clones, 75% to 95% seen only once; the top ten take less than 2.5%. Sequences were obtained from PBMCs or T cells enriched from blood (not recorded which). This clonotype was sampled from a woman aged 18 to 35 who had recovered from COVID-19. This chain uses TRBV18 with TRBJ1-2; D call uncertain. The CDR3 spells CASSPLEGDGYTF. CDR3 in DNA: TGTGCCAGCTCACCACTTGAGGGCGATGGCTACACCTTC.